The 26 T cell receptor beta chains given below trace back to one sample, sequenced in a study of T cell changes during pregnancy in multiple sclerosis. Sequenced by immunoSEQ multiplex PCR; TCRdb stores in-frame clones only, minus some. The table includes about 80,000 clones, 92% detected once. The sequences come from peripheral blood, collected before pregnancy. The receptors were sampled from a female donor with multiple sclerosis, enrolled in a pregnancy study.

This clone was recorded only once. The chain uses TRBV2 and TRBJ2-1; D is uncertain. This CDR3 has 10 amino acids. Germline CDR1 is SNHLY and CDR2 is FYNNEI. Trimming pared 7 bases from V and 10 bases from J, leaving 8 bases between. As DNA, the CDR3 is TGTGCCAGCAAATCCTCCGAGCAGTTCTTC. Translating gives CASKSSEQFF.

J is TRBJ2-3 and V is TRBV18, with a possible D match to TRBD2 (7 bases). Between the trimmed V and J ends, which lost 4 bases and 3 bases, there was a span of 17 bases. CDR3 length equals 16 residues. Germline CDR1 and CDR2: KGHSH and LQKENI. CDR3 sequence (DNA): TGTGCCAGCTCACAATTGCGGGGGCCGGGAACAGATACGCAGTATTTT. This gives the protein CASSQLRGPGTDTQYF. The whole variable domain, remainder taken from reference TRBV18 and TRBJ2-3, is NAGVMQNPRHLVRRRGQEARLRCSPMKGHSHVYWYRQLPEEGLKFMVYLQKENIIDESGMPKERFSAEFPKEGPSILRIQQVVRGDSAAYFCASSQLRGPGTDTQYFGPGTRLTVL.

The chain uses TRBV6-5 and TRBJ2-1; 8 bases are shared with TRBD2. V lost 7 bases to trimming and J lost 4 bases; unmatched junction nucleotides: 6. This CDR3 has 14 amino acids. Germline V gene lookup returns CDR1 MNHEY and CDR2 SVGAGI. The CDR3 nucleotides read TGTGCCAGCACATCGGGAGGGGGGTACAATGAGCAGTTCTTC. It codes for CASTSGGGYNEQFF.

The chain recombines TRBV25-1 with TRBJ2-3, with TRBD2 matching 10 bases. There are 16 residues in the CDR3. Germline CDR1 reads MGHDK; CDR2 reads SYGVNS. V was pared by 0 bases and J by 4 bases, with 4 bases of the junction left unmatched. CDR3 bases: TGTGCCAGCAGTGAATACGTAGCGGGGGGCTCAGATACGCAGTATTTT. Protein: CASSEYVAGGSDTQYF. Drawing the rest from reference TRBV25-1 and TRBJ2-3, the complete variable domain is EADIYQTPRYLVIGTGKKITLECSQTMGHDKMYWYQQDPGMELHLIHYSYGVNSTEKGDLSSESTVSRIRTEHFPLTLESARPSHTSQYLCASSEYVAGGSDTQYFGPGTRLTVL.

This chain uses TRBV7-6 with TRBJ2-1; 7 nucleotides agree with TRBD2. The CDR3 extends over 13 amino acids. The V and J ends lost 4 bases and 5 bases, in that order; junction bases with no gene match: 2. CDR1 SGHVS and CDR2 FNYEAQ come from the germline V gene. CDR3 coding DNA: TGTGCCAGCAGCTGGAGCGGGGACAATGAGCAGTTCTTC. Translated: CASSWSGDNEQFF.

CDR3 amino acids: CASSYAGGPPGEQYF. The CDR3 coding sequence is TGTGCCAGCAGTTACGCGGGGGGGCCTCCAGGCGAGCAGTACTTC. V usage is TRBV6-5 and J usage is TRBJ2-7, with 9 positions matching TRBD2. V shed 2 bases and J 6 bases; nucleotides not matched to a gene: 8. Germline CDR1 is MNHEY and CDR2 is SVGAGI. This CDR3 is 15 amino acids long.

This clone appeared once. The chain couples TRBV7-8 to TRBJ2-7; 7 nucleotides line up with TRBD1. CDR1 is SGHVS and CDR2 is FQNEAQ in the germline V gene. V shed 5 bases, J shed 0 bases, and the junction held 7 bases outside the gene matches. The CDR3 is 15 residues long. In DNA, the CDR3 is TGTGCCAGCAGCCCGGCGGACAGGAGCTCCTACGAGCAGTACTTC. Amino acids: CASSPADRSSYEQYF.

The V call is TRBV5-1, the J call TRBJ1-1; 7 bases map to TRBD1. Trimming removed 0 bases from V and 4 bases from J; junction bases left unmatched: 12. Germline loops: CDR1 SGHRS, CDR2 YFSETQ. The CDR3 runs 17 residues. Here the CDR3 reads CASSLAGRGRGSTEAFF. CDR3 DNA sequence: TGCGCCAGCAGCTTGGCCGGGAGGGGGCGCGGGAGCACTGAAGCTTTCTTT.

CDR3 protein: CASSLGRGPTDTQYF. The CDR3 nucleotides read TGTGCCAGTAGTTTAGGTAGGGGGCCCACAGATACGCAGTATTTT. The chain couples TRBV19 to TRBJ2-3, with TRBD1 identical over 7 bases. After removal of 5 bases from V and 2 bases from J, the junction contained 7 bases not matched to a gene. CDR3 length: 15 residues. Germline V CDR1 and CDR2: LNHDA, SQIVND (reference sequence).

This clone was recorded only once. The rearrangement uses TRBV19 and TRBJ2-1; 7 positions match TRBD2. CDR3 length: 16 amino acids. Looked up from germline, CDR1 is LNHDA and CDR2 is SQIVND (reference sequence). V gave up 3 bases and J gave up 3 bases; unmatched junction bases: 8. The DNA of the CDR3 is TGTGCCAGTAGTATTGGTCGCGAGCGGGGCTACAATGAGCAGTTCTTC. It encodes CASSIGRERGYNEQFF.

V and J are TRBV6-5 and TRBJ1-1; possible D gene TRBD1, 6 bases. Trimming cost V 5 bases and J 3 bases, with 13 bases left between them. The CDR3 consists of 14 residues. Germline lookup yields CDR1 MNHEY and CDR2 SVGAGI. The CDR3 reads CASSPGDTYTEAFF. The DNA for the CDR3 is TGTGCCAGCAGTCCCGGGGACACCTACACTGAAGCTTTCTTT.

The chain employs TRBV7-2 and TRBJ2-7, with D perhaps TRBD2 (6 bases). Germline V gene sequence: CDR1 SGHTA, CDR2 FQGNSA. Trimming removed 5 bases from V and 2 bases from J, with 19 bases in between. The CDR3 runs to 16 residues. The CDR3 bases are TGTGCCAGCAGCCAATCCACGGGACTCCCAGCCTACGAGCAGTACTTC. It codes for CASSQSTGLPAYEQYF. The variable domain in full, completed from reference TRBV7-2 and TRBJ2-7, reads GAGVSQSPSNKVTEKGKDVELRCDPISGHTALYWYRQSLGQGLEFLIYFQGNSAPDKSGLPSDRFSAERTGGSVSTLTIQRTQQEDSAVYLCASSQSTGLPAYEQYFGPGTRLTVT.

This clone occurred once. This chain joins TRBV5-1 and TRBJ2-3, with D maybe TRBD1 (5 bases). The length of the CDR3 is 14 residues. Looked up from germline, CDR1 is SGHRS and CDR2 is YFSETQ. Trimming took 6 bases from V and 4 from J, leaving 15 bases between them. This CDR3 is CASNQYMGPDTQYF. Here the CDR3 DNA reads TGCGCCAGCAACCAATATATGGGGCCAGATACGCAGTATTTT.

The rearrangement joins TRBV4-1 to TRBJ2-1; D not certain. The CDR3 has 15 residues. The V gene's germline CDR1 is MGHRA and CDR2 YSYEKL. V was trimmed by 0 bases and J by 0 bases, leaving 6 bases between them. CDR3 region: CASSQDHSSYNEQFF. CDR3 in DNA: TGCGCCAGCAGCCAAGATCATAGCTCCTACAATGAGCAGTTCTTC.

This rearrangement joins TRBV2 to TRBJ2-7, with TRBD1 matching 7 bases. V was pared by 6 bases and J by 0 bases, with 17 bases of the junction left unmatched. The CDR3 runs 18 residues. Germline CDR1 reads SNHLY; CDR2 reads FYNNEI. CDR3 residues: CASRRVSKDRILSYEQYF. The CDR3 region has the DNA TGTGCCAGCAGGAGGGTGTCGAAGGACAGGATCCTCTCCTACGAGCAGTACTTC.

V is TRBV27 and J is TRBJ1-5, with TRBD1 matching 7 bases. From germline, CDR1 is MNHEY and CDR2 SMNVEV (reference sequence). This CDR3 spans 15 amino acids. Trimming cost V 6 bases and J 2 bases; bases outside gene matches: 7. This chain's CDR3 is CASSLTGWGNQPQHF. CDR3 sequence (DNA): TGTGCCAGCAGCCTGACAGGGTGGGGCAATCAGCCCCAGCATTTT.

The chain is built from TRBV29-1 and TRBJ1-2; D is unclear. The ends were cut back, 3 bases at V and 7 bases at J, with 18 bases in the middle. This CDR3 region has 14 residues. Germline V CDR1 and CDR2: SQVTM, ANQGSEA. CDR3 sequence: CSVDRSSPTSGYTF. The CDR3 bases are TGCAGCGTTGATAGGAGCTCCCCCACCTCTGGCTACACCTTC.

The chain uses TRBV30 and TRBJ2-7; 9 positions agree with TRBD1. CDR1 is GTSNPN and CDR2 is SVGIG in the germline V gene (reference sequence). The J segment lost 5 bases and the V segment lost 2 bases, leaving 7 bases of the junction unmatched. The CDR3 runs to 14 residues. The CDR3 loop is CAWSTGQGEHEQYF. Written as DNA, the CDR3 is TGTGCCTGGAGTACGGGACAGGGTGAACACGAGCAGTACTTC.

V and J are TRBV13 and TRBJ2-1; 10 bases map to TRBD2. The germline V gene encodes CDR1 PRHDT and CDR2 FYEKMQ (reference sequence). The ends lost 5 bases at V and 2 bases at J; junction bases unmatched: 0. This CDR3 has 14 residues. The CDR3, as DNA: TGTGCCAGCAGCAGCGGGGGGGCCTACAATGAGCAGTTCTTC. Protein product: CASSSGGAYNEQFF.

The V call is TRBV28, the J call TRBJ2-3; D not resolved. V gave up 4 bases and J gave up 3 bases, with 8 bases separating them. This CDR3 has 13 amino acids. Germline V gives CDR1 MDHEN, CDR2 SYDVKM. The CDR3 DNA follows: TGTGCCAGCAGTTCGCACAGAACAGATACGCAGTATTTT. Translated: CASSSHRTDTQYF.

The genes are TRBV6-6 and TRBJ1-1; TRBD1 matches 9 bases. This CDR3 spans 15 amino acids. After removal of 6 bases from V and 1 base from J, the junction contained 6 bases not matched to a gene. Germline-derived CDR1 and CDR2 are MNHNY and SVGAGI (reference sequence). The CDR3 sequence is CASSHSGQGNTEAFF. CDR3 bases: TGTGCCAGCAGCCACTCGGGACAGGGGAACACTGAAGCTTTCTTT.

The chain is built from TRBV19 and TRBJ2-7; the match to TRBD2 covers 8 bases. This CDR3 is built from 15 residues. The trim removed 7 bases at V and 3 bases at J, leaving 11 bases unmatched. Germline values: CDR1 LNHDA, CDR2 SQIVND (reference sequence). CDR3 DNA: TGTGCCAGTATGACCTCGGGGGGGGGCCTCTACGAGCAGTACTTC. It encodes CASMTSGGGLYEQYF.

CDR3 region: CASRPGGYTDTQYF. The CDR3 DNA reads as TGTGCCAGCAGACCGGGGGGGTACACAGATACGCAGTATTTT. The genes are TRBV7-2 and TRBJ2-3; 8 bases are shared with TRBD2. V lost 6 bases to trimming and J lost 2 bases; unmatched junction nucleotides: 4. The length of the CDR3 is 14 residues. CDR1 is SGHTA, CDR2 FQGNSA, per germline.

V gene TRBV10-3 combines with J gene TRBJ2-7, with D perhaps matching TRBD1 (5 bases). CDR1 ENHRY and CDR2 SYGVKD come from the germline V gene. The CDR3 is 12 residues long. V lost 2 bases to trimming and J lost 4 bases, with 6 bases between them. The DNA for the CDR3 is TGTGCCATCAGTGAGGACAGATACGAGCAGTACTTC. This sequence encodes CAISEDRYEQYF.

The chain carries TRBV5-5 and TRBJ2-7, with unresolved D. There are 13 residues in the CDR3. The V gene's germline CDR1 is SGHKS and CDR2 YYEKEE (reference sequence). Trimming removed 2 bases from V and 2 bases from J, with 8 bases in between. CDR3: CASSLPATYEQYF. For the CDR3, the DNA is TGTGCCAGCAGCTTACCAGCGACCTACGAGCAGTACTTC.

This sequence joins TRBV5-1 and TRBJ2-7; TRBD2 matches 7 bases. Germline V gene data show CDR1 as SGHRS and CDR2 as YFSETQ. Losses at the gene ends were 3 bases for V and 5 bases for J; bases not matched to a gene: 5. This CDR3 contains 13 residues. The CDR3 reads CASSSRGEDEQYF. The CDR3 DNA reads as TGCGCCAGCAGCTCCCGGGGGGAAGACGAGCAGTACTTC.